This T cell receptor beta chain appears in the sequencing data of a study of a mutant IDH1 vaccine in newly diagnosed glioma. At the level of the study: With temozolomide cycles, or 4-6 weeks after radiotherapy alone, vaccination was started. Treated individuals were about 60% male and roughly 40% female, averaging roughly 43 years of age.

Comments on this clone: Its antigen is not known.

Germline lookup yields CDR1 KGHSH and CDR2 LQKENI. This CDR3 contains 13 residues. Trimming stripped 6 bases from V and 0 bases from J, with 7 bases between. The time point here: week 35, safety follow-up. Topical imiquimod was applied with each vaccine dose, which held 300 ug of mutant IDH1 20-mer peptide. Clones were sequenced by immunoSEQ multiplex PCR, and TCRdb holds only the in-frame ones, with some missing. The sample lists about 50,000 clones; approximately 80% were seen once. General study findings and limits: Vaccine-induced responses were seen in around 93% of patients, spanning several MHC alleles.

This sequence was found in a man aged 35 to 55 with glioma. This rearrangement joins TRBV18 to TRBJ2-3; D is unclear. The sequences come from PBMCs, collected from a glioma patient whose treatment included an IDH1 peptide vaccine. The CDR3 DNA is TGTGCCAGCTCCCAACAGAGCACAGATACGCAGTATTTT. It is translated as CASSQQSTDTQYF.